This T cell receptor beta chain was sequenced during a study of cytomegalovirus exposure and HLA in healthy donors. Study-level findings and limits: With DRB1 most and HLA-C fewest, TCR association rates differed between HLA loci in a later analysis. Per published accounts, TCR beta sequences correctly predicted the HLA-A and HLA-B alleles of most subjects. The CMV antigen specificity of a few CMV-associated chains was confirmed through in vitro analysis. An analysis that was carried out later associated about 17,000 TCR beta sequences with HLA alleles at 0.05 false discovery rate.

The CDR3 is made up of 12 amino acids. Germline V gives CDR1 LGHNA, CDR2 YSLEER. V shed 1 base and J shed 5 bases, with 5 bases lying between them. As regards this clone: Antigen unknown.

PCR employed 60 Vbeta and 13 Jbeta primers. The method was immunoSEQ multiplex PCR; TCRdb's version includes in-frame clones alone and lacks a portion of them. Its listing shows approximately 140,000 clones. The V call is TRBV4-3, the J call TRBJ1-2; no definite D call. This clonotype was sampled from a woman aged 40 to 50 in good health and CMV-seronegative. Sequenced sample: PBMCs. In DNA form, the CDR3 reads TGCGCCAGCAGCCAAGGGCTTTATGGCTACACCTTC. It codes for CASSQGLYGYTF.